Following are 5 T cell receptor beta chains from one sample sequenced in a study of human T cells and chemical hapten exposure. TCRdb reanalysed the RACE reads using MiXCR and keeps one entry per CDR3 protein. This sample has about 52,000 distinct CDR3 sequences; approximately 9.9% occur once, and the top ten carry roughly 17%. Time point defined: patch test 3, about 24 weeks after DPC sensitization. Regarding treatment: therapeutic diphenylcyclopropenone sensitization with weekly scalp DPC. The sequenced sample was whole blood, obtained in connection with sensitization to the hapten diphenylcyclopropenone (DPC). The receptors come from a woman aged 40-49 years with alopecia areata. Some clones in this sample may be carry-over from other donors' samples.

The table lists this clonotype with many counts. The genes are TRBV29-1 and TRBJ1-5, with 9 bases aligning to TRBD1. V gave up 6 bases and J gave up 5 bases; unmatched junction bases: 5. The length of the CDR3 is 13 residues. CDR1 SQVTM and CDR2 ANQGSEA come from the germline V gene. CDR3 protein: CSVETGGDQPQHF. The CDR3, as DNA: TGCAGCGTGGAGACAGGGGGGGATCAGCCCCAGCATTTT.

The chain employs TRBV10-2 and TRBJ2-6; D uncertain. Trimming removed 0 bases at V and 3 bases at J, with 0 bases between. The germline CDR1 and CDR2 sequences are WSHSY and SAAADI. There are 13 residues in the CDR3. The CDR3 loop is CASSESGANVLTF. CDR3 in DNA: TGCGCCAGCAGTGAGTCTGGGGCCAACGTCCTGACTTTC.

This clonotype appeared a few times. The CDR3 nucleotides read TGTGCCAGCAAATTCCTTCGGGACACATCCTACGAGCAGTACTTC. Its protein product is CASKFLRDTSYEQYF. The V and J genes are TRBV2 and TRBJ2-7; maybe TRBD1 (6 bases). V was trimmed by 7 bases and J by 1 base, leaving 17 bases between them. CDR1 and CDR2 from the germline V gene are SNHLY and FYNNEI. The CDR3 runs 15 residues.

The rearrangement uses TRBV29-1 and TRBJ2-5; D is possibly TRBD1 or TRBD2 (5 bases each). Germline V gives CDR1 SQVTM, CDR2 ANQGSEA. Trimming cost V 3 bases and J 5 bases, with 16 bases left between them. The CDR3 runs to 14 residues. CDR3 sequence reads: CSVEDPRGGETQYF. The CDR3 DNA is TGCAGCGTTGAGGACCCGAGGGGCGGGGAGACCCAGTACTTC.

CDR3 bases: TGTGCCAGCAGCCAAGATATAAGGTTCAGCTACACCGGGGAGCTGTTTTTT. Translating it yields CASSQDIRFSYTGELFF. The rearrangement uses TRBV3-1 and TRBJ2-2; D remains unclear. CDR1 is LGHDT, CDR2 YNNKEL, per germline (reference sequence). The CDR3 is made up of 17 amino acids. Trimming took 0 bases from V and 3 from J, leaving 14 bases between them.